These 11 T cell receptor beta chains share one sample of origin, sequenced in a study of shared clonotypes between healthy human individuals (dated by TCRdb to about 2020). Library preparation employed the immunoSEQ multiplex PCR assay. The immuneACCESS repertoire file appears here via TCRdb, limited to in-frame rearrangements. These files lack a portion of the clones; in checked studies, under half of the deficit traces to unresolved V genes, and the cause of the others is not known. This sample lists 2 million to 2.5 million clones; 90% to 97% were detected once. The top ten hold 0.1% to 0.15% of the sample. Material for sequencing was naive CD4+ T cells sorted from blood. The cell subset or site label corresponds to: CD45RA+ positively selected. All receptors come from a man younger than 30 in good health.

The chain links TRBV11-3 to TRBJ1-6; D is unclear. V lost 2 bases to trimming and J lost 8 bases, with 13 bases between them. The CDR3 spans 15 residues. Per the germline V gene, CDR1 is SGHNT and CDR2 is YENEEA. For the CDR3, the DNA is TGTGCCAGCAGCTTAATGGGTGCCGGTCATTCACCCCTCCACTTT. It yields the protein CASSLMGAGHSPLHF.

The gene calls are TRBV18 and TRBJ2-3; D call uncertain. Trimming left V 4 bases short and J 6 bases short, with 11 bases between. The V gene's germline CDR1 is KGHSH and CDR2 LQKENI. The CDR3 runs to 13 residues. CDR3 sequence reads: CASSRILGDTQYF. The CDR3, as DNA: TGTGCCAGCTCACGAATCCTAGGCGATACGCAGTATTTT.

The rearrangement joins TRBV5-4 to TRBJ2-3; 7 bases map to TRBD1. CDR3 length: 14 amino acids. With 4 bases clipped from V and 6 bases from J, the junction kept 8 bases outside the gene matches. Germline assignment: CDR1 SGHNT and CDR2 YYREEE (reference sequence). The CDR3 coding sequence is TGTGCCAGCAGCCAACGACAGGGTGGCGATACGCAGTATTTT. Translation gives CASSQRQGGDTQYF.

The CDR3 sequence: CASSTRLAGVHEQYF. Here the CDR3 DNA reads TGTGCCAGCAGTACGCGACTAGCGGGAGTCCACGAGCAGTACTTC. V is TRBV27 and J is TRBJ2-7; 12 bases match TRBD2. After removal of 5 bases from V and 5 bases from J, the junction contained 7 bases not matched to a gene. CDR3 length: 15 amino acids. Germline V gene data show CDR1 as MNHEY and CDR2 as SMNVEV (reference sequence).

The rearrangement links TRBV5-1 to TRBJ2-7; 8 bases match TRBD1. The V gene's germline CDR1 is SGHRS and CDR2 YFSETQ. The CDR3 contains 15 residues. J lost 3 bases, V lost 4 bases, and 9 bases had no gene match. This chain's CDR3 is CASSGGPGQDYEQYF. DNA of the CDR3: TGCGCCAGCAGCGGCGGACCGGGACAGGACTACGAGCAGTACTTC.

This clone was seen only a few times. This chain connects TRBV5-4 to TRBJ1-4; 7 bases match TRBD1. The J segment lost 8 bases and the V segment lost 0 bases, leaving 1 base of the junction unmatched. This CDR3 has 13 residues. Germline loops: CDR1 SGHNT, CDR2 YYREEE (reference sequence). CDR3 in amino acids: CASSLVGQEKLFF. The CDR3 nucleotides are TGTGCCAGCAGCTTGGTGGGACAGGAAAAACTGTTTTTT.

This chain links TRBV6-6 with TRBJ2-1; D not resolved. CDR1 is MNHNY and CDR2 is SVGAGI in the germline V gene (reference sequence). V lost 5 bases and J lost 6, with 11 bases in between. The CDR3 length is 13 residues. In DNA form, the CDR3 reads TGTGCCAGCAGTACGATTAGGGCCAATGAGCAGTTCTTC. Residues: CASSTIRANEQFF.

The chain has TRBV7-2 and TRBJ2-7, with 7 bases lining up with TRBD2. Germline V CDR1 and CDR2: SGHTA, FQGNSA. The CDR3 runs to 16 residues. V dropped 3 bases and J dropped 5; count of bases not matched to a gene: 13. The CDR3 spells CASSFPAGAIHHEQYF. The CDR3 DNA follows: TGTGCCAGCAGCTTCCCCGCGGGAGCTATTCACCACGAGCAGTACTTC.

The rearrangement joins TRBV6-5 to TRBJ1-1; D is unresolved. V was pared by 5 bases and J by 1 base, with 14 bases between. The CDR3 is 15 amino acids. CDR1 is MNHEY and CDR2 is SVGAGI in the germline V gene. CDR3 region: CASSPLRLANTEAFF. Written as DNA, the CDR3 is TGTGCCAGCAGTCCTCTCAGATTAGCGAACACTGAAGCTTTCTTT.

This chain connects TRBV27 to TRBJ1-5; TRBD1 might be the D (5 bases). V was trimmed by 1 base and J by 0 bases, leaving 10 bases between them. Per germline, CDR1 MNHEY and CDR2 SMNVEV (reference sequence). The CDR3 contains 16 residues. The CDR3 DNA reads as TGTGCCAGCAGTTTATTGGGGGGTTTTAGCAATCAGCCCCAGCATTTT. It specifies CASSLLGGFSNQPQHF.

Remarks on this clone: The same CDR3 arises from other DNA sequences in this sample as well. This chain connects TRBV30 to TRBJ1-5, with no clear D. The CDR3 is made up of 13 amino acids. Germline values: CDR1 GTSNPN, CDR2 SVGIG (reference sequence). V gave up 1 base and J gave up 0 bases, with 4 bases separating them. The CDR3 here is CAWSEASNQPQHF. The DNA for the CDR3 is TGTGCCTGGAGTGAAGCTAGCAATCAGCCCCAGCATTTT.